A selection of T cell receptor beta chains follows, all from one sample in a study of identical twins. TCRdb used MiXCR to reprocess the 5' RACE reads, holding one entry per CDR3 protein. Seen here are hundreds of thousands of distinct CDR3 sequences, around 21% observed once, and the top ten hold roughly 4%. The same sample was also studied in work on T cells expressing NK-cell markers.

Sequenced sample: PBMCs. The receptors stem from a woman under 30 in good health. The CDR3 runs from the conserved cysteine through the conserved F or W. A D gene is named only where the DNA matches it firmly. Part of the rows lack a size; the others show once, few, many or a class for expanded clones.

CDR3aa,CDR3nt,j_gene,abundance,v_gene,d_gene
CSAGRTAGGSTDTQYF,TGCAGTGCTGGGAGGACAGCGGGAGGGAGCACAGATACGCAGTATTTT,TRBJ2-3,few,TRBV20-1,TRBD2
CASSLTVWGTEAFF,TGTGCCAGCAGTTTAACGGTTTGGGGCACTGAAGCTTTCTTT,TRBJ1-1,few,TRBV12-3/TRBV12-4,NA
CASSPGTGNLYEQYF,TGCGCCAGCAGCCCGGGGACAGGAAACCTATACGAGCAGTACTTC,TRBJ2-7,few,TRBV5-1,TRBD1
CASSSPEGAGTDTQYF,TGTGCCAGCAGTAGCCCTGAAGGGGCAGGAACAGATACGCAGTATTTT,TRBJ2-3,NA,TRBV28,NA
CSAPAANTGELFF,TGCAGTGCTCCGGCTGCGAACACCGGGGAGCTGTTTTTT,TRBJ2-2,NA,TRBV20-1,NA
CSATDDNYGYTF,TGCAGCGCTACGGACGATAACTATGGCTACACCTTC,TRBJ1-2,NA,TRBV29-1,NA
CASSRTGYEQYF,TGTGCCAGCAGTAGGACTGGCTACGAGCAGTACTTC,TRBJ2-7,many,TRBV7-9,NA
CASSLGVSGKKETQYF,TGTGCCAGCAGTTTAGGGGTTAGCGGGAAGAAAGAGACCCAGTACTTC,TRBJ2-5,few,TRBV12-3/TRBV12-4,TRBD2
CAISRKTSSRGGGEAEQFF,TGTGCCATCAGCCGAAAGACTAGTAGTAGGGGGGGTGGAGAGGCTGAGCAGTTCTTC,TRBJ2-1,NA,TRBV2,NA
CSVARSGDTQYF,TGCAGCGTTGCCCGAAGCGGAGATACGCAGTATTTT,TRBJ2-3,few,TRBV29-1,NA
CSAHSGSGDTQYF,TGCAGTGCCCATAGCGGGAGCGGAGATACGCAGTATTTT,TRBJ2-3,few,TRBV20-1,TRBD2
CASSGQGDYEQYF,TGTGCCAGCAGCGGCCAGGGAGACTACGAGCAGTACTTC,TRBJ2-7,few,TRBV9,NA
CACSFMGQGLHEQFF,TGTGCCTGCAGTTTTATGGGACAGGGGCTCCATGAGCAGTTCTTC,TRBJ2-1,NA,TRBV12-3/TRBV12-4,TRBD1
CASSPLTTGTYEQYF,TGTGCCAGCAGTCCACTCACGACAGGAACCTACGAGCAGTACTTC,TRBJ2-7,few,TRBV12-3/TRBV12-4,NA
CSATTSPAAADTQYF,TGCAGTGCTACCACTTCTCCTGCGGCGGCAGATACGCAGTATTTT,TRBJ2-3,few,TRBV20-1,NA
CASSQDREAFF,TGTGCCAGCAGCCAGGACAGGGAGGCTTTCTTT,TRBJ1-1,many,TRBV7-9,TRBD1
CASSRDSPKGNTEAFF,TGTGCCAGCAGCCGGGACTCTCCGAAGGGGAACACTGAAGCTTTCTTT,TRBJ1-1,few,TRBV12-3/TRBV12-4,NA
CASTGPFGVEQYF,TGTGCCAGCACCGGACCATTCGGGGTCGAGCAGTACTTC,TRBJ2-7,few,TRBV7-6,NA
CASSYSLAGGSSYEQYF,TGTGCCAGCAGTTACTCCCTAGCGGGGGGTAGCTCCTACGAGCAGTACTTC,TRBJ2-7,few,TRBV6-5,TRBD2
CAIRGDRENQPQHF,TGTGCCATCAGGGGGGACAGGGAAAATCAGCCCCAGCATTTT,TRBJ1-5,NA,TRBV10-3,TRBD1
CASSPRGLANHEQYF,TGTGCCAGCAGCCCGCGGGGACTAGCTAACCACGAGCAGTACTTC,TRBJ2-7,few,TRBV13,TRBD2
CASAHPSATQFF,TGTGCCAGCGCGCACCCCTCGGCGACGCAGTTCTTC,TRBJ2-1,NA,TRBV12-3/TRBV12-4,NA
CASSSGTVVSPLHF,TGCGCCAGCAGCTCTGGGACCGTGGTTTCACCCCTCCACTTT,TRBJ1-6,NA,TRBV5-1,NA
CASSRRDRDHSPLHF,TGTGCCAGCAGTAGACGGGACAGGGATCATTCACCCCTCCACTTT,TRBJ1-6,NA,TRBV6-1,TRBD1
CSASGSYGYTF,TGCAGTGCTAGCGGCAGCTATGGCTACACCTTC,TRBJ1-2,many,TRBV20-1,NA
CASSLVLGRATEAFF,TGTGCCAGCAGCTTGGTCTTGGGTAGGGCCACTGAAGCTTTCTTT,TRBJ1-1,few,TRBV5-6,NA
CASSPNRGPGDTQYF,TGTGCCAGCAGCCCCAACAGGGGCCCTGGGGATACGCAGTATTTT,TRBJ2-3,NA,TRBV7-3,TRBD1
CASSQAGQASGNTIYF,TGCGCCAGCAGCCAAGCCGGACAGGCCTCTGGAAACACCATATATTTT,TRBJ1-3,many,TRBV4-1,TRBD1
CASSSRWGAGNEQFF,TGTGCCAGCAGCTCACGTTGGGGAGCAGGCAATGAGCAGTTCTTC,TRBJ2-1,NA,TRBV7-9,NA
CSATEGVNEQFF,TGCAGTGCTACCGAGGGTGTCAATGAGCAGTTCTTC,TRBJ2-1,few,TRBV20-1,NA
CASSFTETDTQYF,TGTGCTAGCAGCTTTACAGAGACAGATACGCAGTATTTT,TRBJ2-3,NA,TRBV7-7,NA
CASSSHRETQYF,TGTGCCAGCAGCAGTCACCGAGAGACCCAGTACTTC,TRBJ2-5,few,TRBV6-6,NA
CSVDIGGAQHF,TGCAGCGTTGATATCGGGGGGGCCCAGCATTTT,TRBJ1-5,NA,TRBV29-1,NA
CASSLAGNSADTQYF,TGCGCCAGCAGCTTGGCCGGTAATAGCGCGGATACGCAGTATTTT,TRBJ2-3,NA,TRBV5-1,NA
CASSSRGGSADTQYF,TGTGCCAGCAGTTCTCGGGGGGGCTCCGCAGATACGCAGTATTTT,TRBJ2-3,few,TRBV27,TRBD2
CAMRRSDNYEQYF,TGTGCCATGCGGAGATCCGATAACTACGAGCAGTACTTC,TRBJ2-7,NA,TRBV10-3,NA
CASSAPTSGISYNEQFF,TGTGCCAGCAGCGCCCCGACTAGCGGGATCTCCTACAATGAGCAGTTCTTC,TRBJ2-1,NA,TRBV9,TRBD2
CASSSREAAQSYNEQFF,TGTGCCAGCAGTTCTCGTGAGGCCGCCCAATCCTACAATGAGCAGTTCTTC,TRBJ2-1,NA,TRBV12-3/TRBV12-4,NA
CASSLDSASYEQYF,TGTGCCAGCAGTCTGGACAGTGCTTCCTACGAGCAGTACTTC,TRBJ2-7,NA,TRBV12-3/TRBV12-4,NA
CATSDLASSSTDTQYF,TGTGCCACCAGTGACCTCGCCAGTTCTAGCACAGATACGCAGTATTTT,TRBJ2-3,many,TRBV24-1,NA
CASSRKERDTQYF,TGTGCCAGCAGCCGGAAAGAGAGAGATACGCAGTATTTT,TRBJ2-3,many,TRBV7-9,NA
CASSQEAQGPHGELFF,TGCGCCAGCAGCCAAGAAGCTCAGGGACCACACGGGGAGCTGTTTTTT,TRBJ2-2,few,TRBV4-3,NA
CASTPRTSGLDTQYF,TGTGCCAGCACCCCCCGGACTAGCGGGTTAGATACGCAGTATTTT,TRBJ2-3,NA,TRBV7-9,TRBD2
CASSVAGTSYEQYF,TGTGCCAGCAGCGTAGCTGGGACATCCTACGAGCAGTACTTC,TRBJ2-7,many,TRBV9,NA
CATWGQGVQETQYF,TGTGCCACCTGGGGACAGGGGGTACAAGAGACCCAGTACTTC,TRBJ2-5,few,TRBV10-3,TRBD1
CASSSPANLREQYF,TGTGCCAGCAGCTCGCCGGCAAACCTCCGGGAGCAGTACTTC,TRBJ2-7,NA,TRBV7-8,NA
CASRLAGVTYNEQFF,TGTGCCAGCAGACTAGCGGGAGTCACCTACAATGAGCAGTTCTTC,TRBJ2-1,NA,TRBV6-2/TRBV6-3,TRBD2
CASSSTLYGTSGYTF,TGTGCCAGCAGCTCCACGTTATACGGGACTAGCGGCTACACCTTC,TRBJ1-2,few,TRBV7-6,NA
CATSQTDRSTDTQYF,TGTGCCACCAGCCAAACGGACAGAAGCACAGATACGCAGTATTTT,TRBJ2-3,NA,TRBV15,NA
CASSLNGGSTDTQYF,TGTGCCAGCAGCTTAAACGGGGGGAGCACAGATACGCAGTATTTT,TRBJ2-3,NA,TRBV11-3,TRBD2
CASRNTGAFGEKLFF,TGTGCCAGCAGAAATACAGGAGCGTTCGGCGAAAAACTGTTTTTT,TRBJ1-4,NA,TRBV7-8,NA
CASSLVVGAQETQYF,TGCGCCAGCAGCTTGGTGGTAGGGGCTCAAGAGACCCAGTACTTC,TRBJ2-5,NA,TRBV5-1,NA